This T cell receptor (beta chain) appears in the sequencing data of a study of blood T cell repertoires in COVID-19. The wider study: The cDNA or gDNA used as material had been derived from T cells, B-cell-depleted T cells, or PBMCs.

The table came from immunoSEQ multiplex PCR; TCRdb's copy has only in-frame clones and leaves some out. The sample has some 400,000 clones, about nine tenths seen once. The V segment lost 1 base and the J segment 3 bases; nucleotides outside the gene matches: 3. The CDR3 runs to 15 residues. Germline CDR1 reads SGHRS; CDR2 reads YFSETQ. Recruits, aged roughly 18 to 100 years, lived in 25 or so US areas. Self-reported history from a screening survey and questionnaire set each donor's cohort. The sample was PBMCs or T cells enriched from blood (not recorded which). The rearrangement joins TRBV5-1 to TRBJ2-1, with TRBD1 matching over 8 bases. This TCR came from a young woman who had recovered from COVID-19. The chain's CDR3 is CASSLTGGSYNEQFF. The CDR3 DNA reads TGCGCCAGCAGCTTGACAGGGGGTAGCTACAATGAGCAGTTCTTC.